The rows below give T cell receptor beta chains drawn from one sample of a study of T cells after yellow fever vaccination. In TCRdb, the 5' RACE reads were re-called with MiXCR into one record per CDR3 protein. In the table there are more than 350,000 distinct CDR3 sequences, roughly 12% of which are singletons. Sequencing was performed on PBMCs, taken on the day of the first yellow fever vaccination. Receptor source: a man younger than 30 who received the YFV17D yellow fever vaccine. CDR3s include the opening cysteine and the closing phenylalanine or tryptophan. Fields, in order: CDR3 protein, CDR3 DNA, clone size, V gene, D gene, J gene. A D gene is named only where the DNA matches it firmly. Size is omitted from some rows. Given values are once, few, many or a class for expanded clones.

CSGLVDEYNEQFF | TGCAGCGGGTTGGTCGACGAGTACAATGAGCAGTTCTTC | few | TRBV29-1 | . | TRBJ2-1
CASSEGAPGGTEAFF | TGTGCCAGCAGCGAGGGCGCTCCGGGGGGCACTGAAGCTTTCTTT | many | TRBV5-5 | . | TRBJ1-1
CASSIGQGVPYEQYF | TGTGCCAGCAGCATAGGACAGGGGGTTCCCTACGAGCAGTACTTC | few | TRBV5-4 | TRBD1 | TRBJ2-7
CASSPEGGSGGALQFF | TGCGCCAGCAGCCCGGAAGGGGGTAGCGGGGGGGCTCTGCAGTTCTTC | . | TRBV5-1 | TRBD2 | TRBJ2-1
CASSFGGLENIQYF | TGTGCCAGCAGTTTCGGGGGTTTAGAAAACATTCAGTACTTC | few | TRBV12-3/TRBV12-4 | . | TRBJ2-4
CAISPWRDQETQYF | TGTGCCATCAGTCCCTGGAGAGATCAAGAGACCCAGTACTTC | few | TRBV10-3 | . | TRBJ2-5
CSAQRWSQETQYF | TGCAGTGCCCAGCGGTGGTCCCAAGAGACCCAGTACTTC | . | TRBV20-1 | . | TRBJ2-5
CASSAGLTANTGELFF | TGTGCCAGCTCTGCGGGGCTTACCGCGAACACCGGGGAGCTGTTTTTT | many | TRBV6-1 | . | TRBJ2-2
CASSQGWVQSTDTQYF | TGTGCCAGCAGCCAAGGGTGGGTACAGAGCACAGATACGCAGTATTTT | few | TRBV4-2 | . | TRBJ2-3
CASSQVGRGGGNEQFF | TGCGCCAGCAGCCAAGTTGGCAGGGGAGGTGGCAATGAGCAGTTCTTC | . | TRBV4-3 | . | TRBJ2-1
CASSVRADTQYF | TGCGCCAGCAGTGTCCGGGCAGATACGCAGTATTTT | many | TRBV9 | . | TRBJ2-3
CASSYSRSSGGAGPYEQYF | TGTGCCAGCAGTTACTCGAGGTCCAGCGGGGGGGCCGGACCCTACGAGCAGTACTTC | . | TRBV6-5 | TRBD2 | TRBJ2-7
CASSPPGGSAPDNDYGYTF | TGTGCCAGCAGCCCCCCCGGTGGTTCCGCCCCCGACAACGACTATGGCTACACCTTC | . | TRBV7-6 | . | TRBJ1-2
CASSHRGSDTQYF | TGTGCCAGTAGCCACAGGGGATCAGATACGCAGTATTTT | few | TRBV19 | TRBD1 | TRBJ2-3
CASTAWQGVNEKLFF | TGTGCCAGCACCGCGTGGCAGGGGGTAAACGAAAAACTGTTTTTT | . | TRBV6-1 | TRBD1 | TRBJ1-4
CASSPGTGNRDEQFF | TGTGCCAGCAGTCCCGGGACAGGGAATCGGGATGAGCAGTTCTTC | few | TRBV12-3/TRBV12-4 | TRBD1 | TRBJ2-1
CAMGLAGGPNEQFF | TGTGCCATGGGACTAGCGGGGGGGCCAAATGAGCAGTTCTTC | few | TRBV10-3 | TRBD2 | TRBJ2-1
CASSDRTFGGELFF | TGCGCCAGCAGCGACAGGACTTTCGGCGGGGAGCTGTTTTTT | . | TRBV5-1 | . | TRBJ2-2
CSVVEGMNTEAFF | TGCAGCGTTGTAGAGGGTATGAACACTGAAGCTTTCTTT | . | TRBV29-1 | . | TRBJ1-1
CAWSRGGDQPLHF | TGTGCCTGGAGTAGGGGGGGGGATCAGCCCCTGCATTTT | . | TRBV30 | . | TRBJ1-5
CASSLERVSGGYNEQFF | TGCGCCAGCAGCCTTGAACGGGTTAGCGGGGGCTACAATGAGCAGTTCTTC | . | TRBV4-1 | TRBD2 | TRBJ2-1
CASNPGQGKETQYF | TGTGCCAGCAACCCCGGACAGGGGAAAGAGACCCAGTACTTC | few | TRBV12-3/TRBV12-4 | TRBD1 | TRBJ2-5
CASSQGTSDTQYF | TGTGCCAGCAGCCAAGGGACTTCAGATACGCAGTATTTT | few | TRBV3-1 | . | TRBJ2-3
CASSGVPEGRKGF | TGCGCCAGCAGCGGCGTCCCGGAGGGGAGGAAGGGTTTC | . | TRBV5-1 | . | TRBJ1-2
CASSVDVTPPTGELFF | TGTGCCAGCAGCGTAGATGTGACACCTCCTACCGGGGAGCTGTTTTTT | few | TRBV9 | . | TRBJ2-2
CASGRYTDTQYF | TGTGCCAGCGGCCGATACACAGATACGCAGTATTTT | . | TRBV9 | . | TRBJ2-3
CASSARTDTYEQYF | TGTGCCAGCAGTGCCCGGACCGACACCTACGAGCAGTACTTC | . | TRBV25-1 | . | TRBJ2-7
CASTLGQGADTQYF | TGTGCCAGCACCCTCGGACAGGGGGCTGATACGCAGTATTTT | few | TRBV28 | TRBD1 | TRBJ2-3
CSARTGGSRYGYTF | TGCAGTGCTAGAACGGGCGGCAGTCGATATGGCTACACCTTC | . | TRBV20-1 | . | TRBJ1-2
CASRGRRVRETQYF | TGCGCCAGCAGAGGTAGGAGGGTGCGAGAGACCCAGTACTTC | few | TRBV5-1 | . | TRBJ2-5
CASSGHLAKNIQYF | TGTGCCAGCAGCGGTCACTTAGCCAAAAACATTCAGTACTTC | . | TRBV7-9 | . | TRBJ2-4
CASRIRGAPSTDTQYF | TGTGCCAGCCGCATACGGGGGGCACCTAGCACAGATACGCAGTATTTT | . | TRBV5-6 | . | TRBJ2-3
CASSSRPSRLNTGELFF | TGTGCCAGCAGTTCCCGCCCATCTAGACTGAACACCGGGGAGCTGTTTTTT | many | TRBV6-2/TRBV6-3 | . | TRBJ2-2
CASSNDPGNYGYTF | TGTGCCAGCAGCAATGACCCAGGGAACTATGGCTACACCTTC | few | TRBV6-1 | . | TRBJ1-2
CASSMKSYPWADTQYF | TGTGCCAGTAGCATGAAGTCCTATCCTTGGGCAGATACGCAGTATTTT | . | TRBV19 | . | TRBJ2-3
CASSSPIPGELFF | TGCGCCAGCAGCTCCCCTATCCCCGGGGAGCTGTTTTTT | many | TRBV5-1 | . | TRBJ2-2
CASSPQTDTQYF | TGTGCCAGCAGCCCCCAAACAGATACGCAGTATTTT | many | TRBV7-2 | . | TRBJ2-3
CASRSARGLLETQYF | TGTGCCAGCAGGAGCGCCAGGGGGCTTCTAGAGACCCAGTACTTC | . | TRBV6-1 | TRBD1 | TRBJ2-5
CASSPRLAGPNEQFF | TGTGCCAGCTCACCCCGACTAGCGGGGCCCAATGAGCAGTTCTTC | once | TRBV18 | TRBD2 | TRBJ2-1